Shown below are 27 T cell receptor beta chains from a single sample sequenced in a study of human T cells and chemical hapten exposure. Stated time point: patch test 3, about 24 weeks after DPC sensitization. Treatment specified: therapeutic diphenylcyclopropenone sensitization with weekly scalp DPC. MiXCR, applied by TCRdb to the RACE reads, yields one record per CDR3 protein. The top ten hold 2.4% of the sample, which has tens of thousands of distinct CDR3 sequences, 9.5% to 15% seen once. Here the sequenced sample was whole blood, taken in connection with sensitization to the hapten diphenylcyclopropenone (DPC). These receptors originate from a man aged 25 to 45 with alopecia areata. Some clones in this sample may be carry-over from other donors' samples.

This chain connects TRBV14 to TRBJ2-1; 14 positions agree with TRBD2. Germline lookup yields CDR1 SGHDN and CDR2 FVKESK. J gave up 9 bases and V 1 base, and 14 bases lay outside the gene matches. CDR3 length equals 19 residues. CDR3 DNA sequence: TGTGCCAGCAGCCAAGGACTAGCGGGGGGGCCAGCATCCTCGGCTGAGCAGTTCTTC. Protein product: CASSQGLAGGPASSAEQFF.

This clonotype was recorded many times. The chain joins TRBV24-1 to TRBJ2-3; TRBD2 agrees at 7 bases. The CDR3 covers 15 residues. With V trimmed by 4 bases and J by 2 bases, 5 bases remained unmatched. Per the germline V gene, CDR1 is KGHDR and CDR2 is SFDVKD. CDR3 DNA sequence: TGTGCCACCAGTGACCCCGGGGGGATCACAGATACGCAGTATTTT. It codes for CATSDPGGITDTQYF.

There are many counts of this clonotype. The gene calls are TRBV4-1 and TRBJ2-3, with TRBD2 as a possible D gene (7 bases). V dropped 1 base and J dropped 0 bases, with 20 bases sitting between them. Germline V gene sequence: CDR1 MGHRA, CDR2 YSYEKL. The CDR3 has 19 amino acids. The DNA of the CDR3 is TGCGCCAGCAGCCAAGCTACACCAACAGGGACTACTAGCACAGATACGCAGTATTTT. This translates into CASSQATPTGTTSTDTQYF.

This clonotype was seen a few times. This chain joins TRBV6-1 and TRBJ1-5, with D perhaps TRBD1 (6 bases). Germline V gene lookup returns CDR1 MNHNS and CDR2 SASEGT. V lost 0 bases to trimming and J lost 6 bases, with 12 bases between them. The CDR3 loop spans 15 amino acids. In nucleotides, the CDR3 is TGTGCCAGCAGTGAAGCGCTGGGGGGCCGTCAGCCCCAGCATTTT. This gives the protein CASSEALGGRQPQHF.

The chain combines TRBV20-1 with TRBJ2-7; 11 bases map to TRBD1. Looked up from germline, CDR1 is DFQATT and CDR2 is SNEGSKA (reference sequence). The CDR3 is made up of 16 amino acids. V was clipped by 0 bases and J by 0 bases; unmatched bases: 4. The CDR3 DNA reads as TGCAGTGCTAGAGACCTGGGACAGGGGGTCTCCTACGAGCAGTACTTC. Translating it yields CSARDLGQGVSYEQYF.

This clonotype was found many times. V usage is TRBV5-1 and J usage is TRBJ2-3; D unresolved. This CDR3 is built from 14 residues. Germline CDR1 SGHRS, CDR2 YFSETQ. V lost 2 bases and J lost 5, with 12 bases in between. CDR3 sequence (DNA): TGCGCCAGCAGCTTAGCCCGGTTAGGAGATACGCAGTATTTT. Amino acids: CASSLARLGDTQYF.

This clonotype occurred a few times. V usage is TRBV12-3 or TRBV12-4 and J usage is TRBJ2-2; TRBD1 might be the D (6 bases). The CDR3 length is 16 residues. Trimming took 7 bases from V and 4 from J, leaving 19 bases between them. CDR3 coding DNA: TGTGCCAGCACAATTGGGGCAGGGGCCCTCACCGGGGAGCTGTTTTTT. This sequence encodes CASTIGAGALTGELFF.

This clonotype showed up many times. CDR3 bases: TGTGCCAGCAGCCCAGGGGGGGGCCGCTCCTACGAGCAGTACTTC. Its translation: CASSPGGGRSYEQYF. The chain couples TRBV7-6 to TRBJ2-7, with D tentatively TRBD1 or TRBD2 (7 bases each). The CDR3 is made up of 15 amino acids. Germline V gives CDR1 SGHVS, CDR2 FNYEAQ. V lost 5 bases and J lost 0, with 14 bases in between.

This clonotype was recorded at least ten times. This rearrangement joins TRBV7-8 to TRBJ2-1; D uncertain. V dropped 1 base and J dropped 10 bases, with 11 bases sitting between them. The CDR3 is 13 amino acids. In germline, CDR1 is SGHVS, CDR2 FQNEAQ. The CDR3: CASSLGIRREQFF. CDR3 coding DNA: TGTGCCAGCAGCTTAGGGATCCGCAGGGAGCAGTTCTTC.

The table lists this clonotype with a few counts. The chain's CDR3 is CASSPLAGGYEQYF. CDR3 nucleotides: TGTGCCAGCAGCCCTCTAGCGGGGGGGTACGAGCAGTACTTC. The chain couples TRBV7-9 to TRBJ2-7; 12 positions match TRBD2. Looked up from germline, CDR1 is SEHNR and CDR2 is FQNEAQ (reference sequence). The length of the CDR3 is 14 residues. After removal of 5 bases from V and 4 bases from J, the junction contained 3 bases not matched to a gene.

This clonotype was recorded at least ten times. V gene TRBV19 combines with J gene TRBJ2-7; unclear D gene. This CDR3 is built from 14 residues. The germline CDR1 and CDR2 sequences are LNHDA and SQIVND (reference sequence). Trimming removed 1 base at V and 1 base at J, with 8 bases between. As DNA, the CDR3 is TGTGCCAGTAGTATAGTCGGCCCATCCTACGAGCAGTACTTC. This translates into CASSIVGPSYEQYF.

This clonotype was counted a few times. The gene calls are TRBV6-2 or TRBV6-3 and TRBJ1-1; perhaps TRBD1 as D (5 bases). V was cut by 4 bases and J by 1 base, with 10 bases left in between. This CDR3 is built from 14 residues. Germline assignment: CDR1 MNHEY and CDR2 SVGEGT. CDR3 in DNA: TGTGCCAGCAGTTCGGCAGGGAGGAACACTGAAGCTTTCTTT. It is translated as CASSSAGRNTEAFF.

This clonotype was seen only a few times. The CDR3 protein is CSGTGNSYNEQFF. For the CDR3, the DNA is TGCAGCGGTACAGGGAACTCCTACAATGAGCAGTTCTTC. The chain uses TRBV29-1 and TRBJ2-1; TRBD1 might be the D (6 bases). The CDR3 totals 13 residues. V gave up 7 bases and J gave up 0 bases, with 10 bases separating them. Looked up from germline, CDR1 is SQVTM and CDR2 is ANQGSEA.

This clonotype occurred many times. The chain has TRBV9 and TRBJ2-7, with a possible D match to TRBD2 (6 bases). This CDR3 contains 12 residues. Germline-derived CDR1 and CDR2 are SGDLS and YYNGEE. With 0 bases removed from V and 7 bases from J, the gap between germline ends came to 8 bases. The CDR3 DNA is TGTGCCAGCAGCGTAGCTGGGAGGGAGCAGTACTTC. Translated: CASSVAGREQYF.

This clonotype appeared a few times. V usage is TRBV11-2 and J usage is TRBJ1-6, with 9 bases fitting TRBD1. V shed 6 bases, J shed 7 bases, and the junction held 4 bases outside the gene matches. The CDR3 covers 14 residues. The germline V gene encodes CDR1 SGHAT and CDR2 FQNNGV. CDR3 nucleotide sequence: TGTGCCAGCAGGGAGACAGGGGGGAATTCACCCCTCCACTTT. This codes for CASRETGGNSPLHF.

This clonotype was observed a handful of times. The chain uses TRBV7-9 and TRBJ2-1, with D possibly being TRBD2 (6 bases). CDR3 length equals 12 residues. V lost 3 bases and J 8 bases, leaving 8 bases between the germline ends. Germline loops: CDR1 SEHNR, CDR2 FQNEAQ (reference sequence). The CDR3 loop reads CASSLRGYEQFF. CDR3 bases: TGTGCCAGCAGCTTGCGGGGCTATGAGCAGTTCTTC.

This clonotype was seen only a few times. The CDR3 here is CAISDSSPGGPYEQYF. The DNA of the CDR3 is TGTGCCATCAGTGACTCATCTCCCGGAGGGCCCTACGAGCAGTACTTC. The V call is TRBV10-3, the J call TRBJ2-7; possible D gene TRBD2, 6 bases. Trimming removed 3 bases from V and 2 bases from J, with 17 bases in between. This CDR3 region has 16 residues. Germline values: CDR1 ENHRY, CDR2 SYGVKD.

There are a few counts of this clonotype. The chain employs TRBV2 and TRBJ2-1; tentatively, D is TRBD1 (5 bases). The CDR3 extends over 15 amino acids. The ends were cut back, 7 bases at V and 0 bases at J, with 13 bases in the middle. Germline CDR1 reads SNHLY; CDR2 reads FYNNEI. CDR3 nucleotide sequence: TGTGCCAGCATTTCAGGGTCTCACTCCTACAATGAGCAGTTCTTC. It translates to CASISGSHSYNEQFF.

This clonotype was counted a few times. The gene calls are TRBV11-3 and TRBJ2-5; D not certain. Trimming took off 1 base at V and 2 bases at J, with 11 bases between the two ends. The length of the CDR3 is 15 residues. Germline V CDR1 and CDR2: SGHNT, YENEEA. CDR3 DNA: TGTGCCAGCAGCTTAGGAGGTATACCGCAAGAGACCCAGTACTTC. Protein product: CASSLGGIPQETQYF.

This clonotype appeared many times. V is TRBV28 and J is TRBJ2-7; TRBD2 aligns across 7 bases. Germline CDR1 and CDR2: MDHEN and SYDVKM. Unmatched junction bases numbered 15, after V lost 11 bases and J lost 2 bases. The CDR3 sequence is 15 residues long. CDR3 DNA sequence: TGTGCCGCTCGCACCGGGGGGACGACTCCCTACGAGCAGTACTTC. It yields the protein CAARTGGTTPYEQYF.

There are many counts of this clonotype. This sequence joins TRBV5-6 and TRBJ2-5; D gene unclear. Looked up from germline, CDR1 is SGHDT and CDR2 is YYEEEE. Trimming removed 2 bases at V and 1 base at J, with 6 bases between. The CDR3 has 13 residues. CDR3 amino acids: CASSFALQETQYF. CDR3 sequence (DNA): TGTGCCAGCAGCTTCGCCCTCCAAGAGACCCAGTACTTC.

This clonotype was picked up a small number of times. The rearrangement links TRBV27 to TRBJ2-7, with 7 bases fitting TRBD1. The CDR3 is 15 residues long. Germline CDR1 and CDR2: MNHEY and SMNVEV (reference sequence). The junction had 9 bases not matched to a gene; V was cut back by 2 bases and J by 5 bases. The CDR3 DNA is TGTGCCAGCAGTTTAAAAGGGCAGGGGGTCAACGAGCAGTACTTC. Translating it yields CASSLKGQGVNEQYF.

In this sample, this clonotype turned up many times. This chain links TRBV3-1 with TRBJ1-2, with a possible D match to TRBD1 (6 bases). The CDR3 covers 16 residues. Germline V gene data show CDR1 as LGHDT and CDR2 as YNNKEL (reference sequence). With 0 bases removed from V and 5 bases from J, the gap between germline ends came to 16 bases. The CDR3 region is CASSQDSGGPTYGYTF. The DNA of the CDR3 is TGTGCCAGCAGCCAAGATTCGGGGGGCCCCACTTATGGCTACACCTTC. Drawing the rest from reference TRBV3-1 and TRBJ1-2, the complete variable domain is DTAVSQTPKYLVTQMGNDKSIKCEQNLGHDTMYWYKQDSKKFLKIMFSYNNKELIINETVPNRFSPKSPDKAHLNLHINSLELGDSAVYFCASSQDSGGPTYGYTFGSGTRLTVV.

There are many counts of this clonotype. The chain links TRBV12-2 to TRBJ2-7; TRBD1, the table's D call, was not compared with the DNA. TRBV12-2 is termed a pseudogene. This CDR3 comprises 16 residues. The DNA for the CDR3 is TGTGCAAGTCGCTTATACGTGGGGACAGGGCCCTACGAGCAGTACTTC. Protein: CASRLYVGTGPYEQYF.

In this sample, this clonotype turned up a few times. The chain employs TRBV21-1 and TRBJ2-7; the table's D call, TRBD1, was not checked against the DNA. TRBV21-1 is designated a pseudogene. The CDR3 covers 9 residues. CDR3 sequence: CASSKGRGV. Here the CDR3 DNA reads TGTGCCAGCAGCAAGGGCAGGGGAGTC.

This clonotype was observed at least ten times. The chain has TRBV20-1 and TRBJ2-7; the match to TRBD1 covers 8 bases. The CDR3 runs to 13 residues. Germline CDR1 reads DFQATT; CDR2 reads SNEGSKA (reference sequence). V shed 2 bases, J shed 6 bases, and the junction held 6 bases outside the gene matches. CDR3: CSARHRGSGEQYF. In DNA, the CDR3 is TGCAGTGCTAGACACAGGGGGTCGGGCGAGCAGTACTTC.

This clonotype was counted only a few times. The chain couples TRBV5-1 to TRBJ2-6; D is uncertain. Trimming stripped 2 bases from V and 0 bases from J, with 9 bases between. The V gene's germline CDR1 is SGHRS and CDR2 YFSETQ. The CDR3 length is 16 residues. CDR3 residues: CASSFDTLSGANVLTF. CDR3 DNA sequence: TGCGCCAGCAGCTTCGATACCCTCTCTGGGGCCAACGTCCTGACTTTC.